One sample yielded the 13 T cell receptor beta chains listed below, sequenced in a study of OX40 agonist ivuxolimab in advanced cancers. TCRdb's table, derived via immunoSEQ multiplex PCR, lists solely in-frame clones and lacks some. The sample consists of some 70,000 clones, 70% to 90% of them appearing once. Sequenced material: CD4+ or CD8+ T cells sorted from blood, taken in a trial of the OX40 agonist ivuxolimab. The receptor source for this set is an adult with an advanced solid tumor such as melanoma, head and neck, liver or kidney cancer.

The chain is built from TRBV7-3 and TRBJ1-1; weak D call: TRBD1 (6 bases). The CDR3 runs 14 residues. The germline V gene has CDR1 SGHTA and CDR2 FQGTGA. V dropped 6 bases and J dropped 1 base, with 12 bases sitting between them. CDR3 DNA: TGTGCCAGCAGAGGTCCGGGGGCGAACACTGAAGCTTTCTTT. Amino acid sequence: CASRGPGANTEAFF. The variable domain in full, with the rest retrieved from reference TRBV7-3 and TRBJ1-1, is GAGVSQTPSNKVTEKGKYVELRCDPISGHTALYWYRQSLGQGPEFLIYFQGTGAADDSGLPNDRFFAVRPEGSVSTLKIQRTERGDSAVYLCASRGPGANTEAFFGQGTRLTVV.

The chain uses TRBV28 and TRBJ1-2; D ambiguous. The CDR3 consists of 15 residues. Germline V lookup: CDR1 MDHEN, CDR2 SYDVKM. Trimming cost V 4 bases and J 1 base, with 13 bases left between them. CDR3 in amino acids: CASSYPRELNYGYTF. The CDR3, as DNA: TGTGCCAGCAGTTATCCCCGGGAGCTTAACTATGGCTACACCTTC.

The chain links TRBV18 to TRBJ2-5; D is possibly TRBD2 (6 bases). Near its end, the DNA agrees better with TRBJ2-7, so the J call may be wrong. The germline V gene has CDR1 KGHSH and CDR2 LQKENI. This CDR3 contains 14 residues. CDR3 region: CASSPYPGAYEQYF. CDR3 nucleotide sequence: TGTGCCAGCTCACCATACCCGGGAGCATACGAGCAGTACTTC.

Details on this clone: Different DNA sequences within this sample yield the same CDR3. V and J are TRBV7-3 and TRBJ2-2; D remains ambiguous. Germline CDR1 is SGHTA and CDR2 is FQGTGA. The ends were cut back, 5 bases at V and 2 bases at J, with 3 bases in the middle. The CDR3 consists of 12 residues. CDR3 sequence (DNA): TGTGCCAGCAGCCCCAACACCGGGGAGCTGTTTTTT. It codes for CASSPNTGELFF.

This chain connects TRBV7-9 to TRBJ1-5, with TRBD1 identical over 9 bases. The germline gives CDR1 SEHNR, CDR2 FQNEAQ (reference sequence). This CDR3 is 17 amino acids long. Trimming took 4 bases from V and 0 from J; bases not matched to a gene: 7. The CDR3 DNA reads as TGTGCCAGCAGCTCTTCAACAGGGGGCCATAGCAATCAGCCCCAGCATTTT. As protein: CASSSSTGGHSNQPQHF.

CDR3 bases: TGCGCCAGCAGCCAAGATCCCTCACTAGTATACTACGAGCAGTACTTC. As protein: CASSQDPSLVYYEQYF. V and J are TRBV4-1 and TRBJ2-5; TRBD2 might be the D (5 bases). The J call may be faulty, since TRBJ2-7 better matches the DNA end. Germline CDR1 MGHRA, CDR2 YSYEKL. CDR3 length: 16 amino acids.

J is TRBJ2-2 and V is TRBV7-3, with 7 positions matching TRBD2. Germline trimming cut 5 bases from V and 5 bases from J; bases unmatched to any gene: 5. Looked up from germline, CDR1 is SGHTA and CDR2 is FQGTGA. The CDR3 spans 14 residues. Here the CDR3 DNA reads TGTGCCAGCAGCCCGCCGGGGGGAACCGGGGAGCTGTTTTTT. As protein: CASSPPGGTGELFF.

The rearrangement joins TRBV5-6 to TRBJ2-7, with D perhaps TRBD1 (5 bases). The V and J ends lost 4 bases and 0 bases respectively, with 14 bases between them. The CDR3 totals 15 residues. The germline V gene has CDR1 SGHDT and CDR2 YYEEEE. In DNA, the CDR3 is TGTGCCAGCAGCCCCGGGCAGGGCCTCTCCTACGAGCAGTACTTC. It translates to CASSPGQGLSYEQYF.

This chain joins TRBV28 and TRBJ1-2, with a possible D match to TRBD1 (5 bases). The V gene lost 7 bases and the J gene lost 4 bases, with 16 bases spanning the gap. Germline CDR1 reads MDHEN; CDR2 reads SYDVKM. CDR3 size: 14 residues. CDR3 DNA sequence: TGTGCCAGCAACGGGGACGGTTTTGTCTATGGCTACACCTTC. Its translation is CASNGDGFVYGYTF.

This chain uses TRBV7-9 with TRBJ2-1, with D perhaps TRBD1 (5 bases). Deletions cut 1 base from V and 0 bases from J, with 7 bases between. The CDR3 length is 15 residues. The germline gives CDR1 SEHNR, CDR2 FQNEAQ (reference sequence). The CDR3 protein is CASSLGDSSYNEQFF. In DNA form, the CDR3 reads TGTGCCAGCAGCTTAGGCGACAGCTCCTACAATGAGCAGTTCTTC. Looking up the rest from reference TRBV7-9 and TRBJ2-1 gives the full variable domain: DTGVSQNPRHKITKRGQNVTFRCDPISEHNRLYWYRQTLGQGPEFLTYFQNEAQLEKSRLLSDRFSAERPKGSFSTLEIQRTEQGDSAMYLCASSLGDSSYNEQFFGPGTRLTVL.

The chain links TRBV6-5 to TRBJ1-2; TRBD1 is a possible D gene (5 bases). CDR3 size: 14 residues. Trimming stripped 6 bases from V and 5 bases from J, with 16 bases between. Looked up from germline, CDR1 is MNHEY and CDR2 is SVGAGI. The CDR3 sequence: CASRPEGRPYGYTF. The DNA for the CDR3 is TGTGCCAGCAGGCCGGAGGGGAGGCCGTATGGCTACACCTTC.

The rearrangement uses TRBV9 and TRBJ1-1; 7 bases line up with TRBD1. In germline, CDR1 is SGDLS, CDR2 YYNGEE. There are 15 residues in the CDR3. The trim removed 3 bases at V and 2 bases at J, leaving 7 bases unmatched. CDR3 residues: CASSDGTAFNTEAFF. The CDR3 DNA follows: TGTGCCAGCAGCGACGGGACAGCGTTTAACACTGAAGCTTTCTTT.

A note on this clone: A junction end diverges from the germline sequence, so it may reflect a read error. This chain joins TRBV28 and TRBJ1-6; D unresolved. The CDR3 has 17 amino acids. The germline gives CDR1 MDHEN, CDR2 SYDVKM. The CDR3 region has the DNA TGTGCCAGCAGTTTATCGATAGGAGGCTCCAATAATTCACCCCTCCACTTT. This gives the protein CASSLSIGGSNNSPLHF.